This passage covers 28 T cell receptor beta chains from one sample sequenced in a study of beta chain features in type 1 diabetes. Expressed TCRB transcripts were sequenced after all isolated RNA was converted to cDNA. Sequencing was performed with immunoSEQ multiplex PCR; in TCRdb, only in-frame clones are kept and a portion is missing. The data show about half a million clones, roughly 11% seen once. Sequencing was performed on naive CD4+ T cells from blood. The receptors here all came from a young woman in good health.

This clone appeared a few times. The chain recombines TRBV7-2 with TRBJ1-2; 8 positions agree with TRBD1. After removal of 0 bases from V and 3 bases from J, the junction contained 6 bases not matched to a gene. This CDR3 is 16 amino acids long. The germline CDR1 and CDR2 sequences are SGHTA and FQGNSA. The CDR3 reads CASSLAQGAGYYGYTF. In nucleotides, the CDR3 is TGTGCCAGCAGCTTAGCGCAGGGGGCTGGCTACTATGGCTACACCTTC. The full variable domain, in which reference TRBV7-2 and TRBJ1-2 provide the parts outside the CDR3, is GAGVSQSPSNKVTEKGKDVELRCDPISGHTALYWYRQSLGQGLEFLIYFQGNSAPDKSGLPSDRFSAERTGGSVSTLTIQRTQQEDSAVYLCASSLAQGAGYYGYTFGSGTRLTVV.

The V gene is TRBV2, the J gene TRBJ1-6; D not certain. The germline CDR1 and CDR2 sequences are SNHLY and FYNNEI. The CDR3 spans 13 residues. V dropped 7 bases and J dropped 3 bases, with 7 bases sitting between them. The CDR3 region has the DNA TGTGCCAGCATGCCGGACTATAATTCACCCCTCCACTTT. Its translation is CASMPDYNSPLHF.

This clone has only a few counts. V is TRBV20-1 and J is TRBJ2-3; D might be TRBD1 (5 bases). This CDR3 comprises 11 residues. Germline assignment: CDR1 DFQATT and CDR2 SNEGSKA (reference sequence). The CDR3 DNA sequence: TGCGGGGCCCGGGCGATGGATACGCAGTATTTT. It is translated as CGARAMDTQYF.

The chain carries TRBV27 and TRBJ1-5, with TRBD1 identical over 10 bases. This CDR3 has 15 amino acids. The ends lost 4 bases at V and 3 bases at J; junction bases unmatched: 3. Germline-derived CDR1 and CDR2 are MNHEY and SMNVEV (reference sequence). The CDR3 DNA sequence: TGTGCCAGCAGTTCAAGACAGGGGGCCAATCAGCCCCAGCATTTT. Its translation is CASSSRQGANQPQHF.

The chain employs TRBV7-2 and TRBJ2-5, with 8 nucleotides matching TRBD1. The V and J ends lost 5 bases and 1 base, in that order; junction bases with no gene match: 9. The CDR3 covers 16 residues. The germline gives CDR1 SGHTA, CDR2 FQGNSA. The CDR3 loop is CASSPTRTGSQETQYF. The CDR3 DNA sequence: TGTGCCAGCAGCCCGACACGGACAGGGTCCCAAGAGACCCAGTACTTC.

This clone was seen only a few times. The chain has TRBV5-1 and TRBJ2-7, with no clear D. Trimming took 0 bases from V and 5 from J, leaving 9 bases between them. The CDR3 has 13 amino acids. CDR1 and CDR2 (germline): SGHRS, YFSETQ. The DNA for the CDR3 is TGCGCCAGCAGCTTGGCTGACGGCAACGAGCAGTACGTC. This gives the protein CASSLADGNEQYV.

The chain recombines TRBV15 with TRBJ2-5; D might be TRBD2 (5 bases). CDR1 is LNHNV and CDR2 is YYDKDF in the germline V gene (reference sequence). CDR3 size: 13 residues. V shed 7 bases and J shed 7 bases, with 16 bases lying between them. The CDR3 loop is CATNPGSGGTQYF. The CDR3 nucleotides read TGTGCCACCAACCCGGGGTCAGGAGGGACCCAGTACTTC.

The rearrangement uses TRBV2 and TRBJ1-1; TRBD1 agrees at 7 bases. The CDR3 extends over 14 amino acids. In germline, CDR1 is SNHLY, CDR2 FYNNEI. V shed 6 bases, J shed 4 bases, and the junction held 8 bases outside the gene matches. The CDR3 coding sequence is TGTGCCAGCAGCCTCTTCGGACAGGCCACTGAAGCTTTCTTT. It translates to CASSLFGQATEAFF.

J is TRBJ1-2 and V is TRBV29-1, with TRBD1 identical over 9 bases. Germline trimming cut 7 bases from V and 3 bases from J; bases unmatched to any gene: 9. CDR1 and CDR2 (germline): SQVTM, ANQGSEA. The CDR3 covers 14 residues. The CDR3 DNA reads as TGCAGCGCCGGGACAGGGTTTTTAGACTATGGCTACACCTTC. This sequence encodes CSAGTGFLDYGYTF.

This clone has more than one count but fewer than ten. The rearrangement joins TRBV29-1 to TRBJ1-3, with unresolved D. Germline CDR1 and CDR2: SQVTM and ANQGSEA. V was trimmed by 5 bases and J by 0 bases, leaving 11 bases between them. The CDR3 sequence is 14 residues long. The CDR3 sequence is CSVKHTNSGNTIYF. CDR3 coding DNA: TGCAGCGTTAAGCACACCAACTCTGGAAACACCATATATTTT.

The genes are TRBV29-1 and TRBJ1-6; D remains ambiguous. The germline V gene encodes CDR1 SQVTM and CDR2 ANQGSEA. This CDR3 comprises 13 residues. V lost 0 bases and J 7 bases, leaving 7 bases between the germline ends. As DNA, the CDR3 is TGCAGCGTTGAAGATGGAGGGAATTCACCCCTCCACTTT. This codes for CSVEDGGNSPLHF.

About this clone itself: Distinct nucleotide sequences in the sample also encode this CDR3. The rearrangement links TRBV29-1 to TRBJ2-7; 12 bases are shared with TRBD2. Germline V gene data show CDR1 as SQVTM and CDR2 as ANQGSEA. Trimming removed 5 bases from V and 4 bases from J; junction bases left unmatched: 3. The CDR3 spans 13 residues. Here the CDR3 reads CSVLAGGRYEQYF. The DNA for the CDR3 is TGCAGCGTTCTAGCGGGAGGGCGGTACGAGCAGTACTTC.

This clone occurred a few times. The J gene is TRBJ2-7, the V gene TRBV7-2, with D possibly being TRBD1 (5 bases). Trimming took off 1 base at V and 8 bases at J, with 12 bases between the two ends. CDR1 is SGHTA, CDR2 FQGNSA, per germline. The CDR3 has 13 residues. Here the CDR3 DNA reads TGTGCCAGCAGCTTAGGAAATGACAGTAAGCAGTACTTC. This codes for CASSLGNDSKQYF.

The chain links TRBV2 to TRBJ1-6; the match to TRBD1 covers 7 bases. Germline loops: CDR1 SNHLY, CDR2 FYNNEI. This CDR3 comprises 14 residues. The trim removed 6 bases at V and 9 bases at J, leaving 8 bases unmatched. The CDR3 DNA follows: TGTGCCAGCAGGGGGGCCAGGACAGGTTCACCCCTCCACTTT. Amino acids: CASRGARTGSPLHF.

The genes are TRBV7-2 and TRBJ1-4, with D possibly being TRBD1 (5 bases). Germline CDR1 and CDR2: SGHTA and FQGNSA. The CDR3 sequence is 15 residues long. V was pared by 5 bases and J by 2 bases, with 12 bases between. The CDR3 region is CASSPGRRTNEKLFF. DNA of the CDR3: TGTGCCAGCAGCCCGGGACGTCGCACTAATGAAAAACTGTTTTTT.

This clone was detected a few times. The DNA for the CDR3 is TGTGCCAGCAGGGGGGTACTAGCGGGAGTTGAGCAGTTCTTC. It yields the protein CASRGVLAGVEQFF. The rearrangement uses TRBV27 and TRBJ2-1, with TRBD2 matching 11 bases. The V gene's germline CDR1 is MNHEY and CDR2 SMNVEV (reference sequence). The J segment lost 9 bases and the V segment lost 6 bases, leaving 7 bases of the junction unmatched. CDR3 size: 14 residues.

This clone was detected a few times. The chain employs TRBV5-1 and TRBJ2-7, with D perhaps TRBD1 (5 bases). V was shortened by 3 bases and J by 3 bases, with 16 bases between the two germline ends. This CDR3 comprises 15 residues. The germline gives CDR1 SGHRS, CDR2 YFSETQ. CDR3 in amino acids: CASSSGQGIRYEQYF. The CDR3 bases are TGCGCCAGCAGCTCTGGCCAGGGAATTCGCTACGAGCAGTACTTC.

This chain links TRBV7-6 with TRBJ2-1; 8 nucleotides align to TRBD1. The CDR3 runs to 14 residues. CDR1 and CDR2 from the germline V gene are SGHVS and FNYEAQ. Trimming removed 4 bases from V and 7 bases from J; junction bases left unmatched: 6. CDR3 amino acids: CASSWPGGKNEQFF. The CDR3 coding sequence is TGTGCCAGCAGCTGGCCAGGGGGCAAGAATGAGCAGTTCTTC.

The CDR3 loop reads CASSTTNQPQHF. The CDR3, as DNA: TGTGCCAGCAGTACGACCAATCAGCCCCAGCATTTT. This chain connects TRBV6-5 to TRBJ1-5; unclear D gene. The CDR3 is 12 residues long. Germline V gene sequence: CDR1 MNHEY, CDR2 SVGAGI. Between the trimmed V and J ends, which lost 5 bases and 3 bases, there was a span of 5 bases.

This clone was counted a few times. This rearrangement joins TRBV7-2 to TRBJ1-1, with unresolved D. The V end lost 7 bases, the J end lost 4 bases, and 22 bases lay between the germline ends. The germline V gene has CDR1 SGHTA and CDR2 FQGNSA. CDR3 size: 16 residues. The CDR3 sequence is CASTIAVLGIGTEAFF. The DNA of the CDR3 is TGTGCCAGCACCATTGCTGTATTGGGGATCGGCACTGAAGCTTTCTTT.

The chain has TRBV7-8 and TRBJ2-3, with D unresolved. Germline CDR1 and CDR2: SGHVS and FQNEAQ. The CDR3 contains 15 residues. V gave up 1 base and J gave up 2 bases, with 10 bases separating them. CDR3 amino acids: CASSLDSRYTDTQYF. CDR3 sequence (DNA): TGTGCCAGCAGCTTAGATTCCCGGTACACAGATACGCAGTATTTT.

The chain uses TRBV7-9 and TRBJ2-6; 10 bases match TRBD1. Germline CDR1 and CDR2: SEHNR and FQNEAQ (reference sequence). The CDR3 has 19 residues. V trimming: 5 bases; J trimming: 2 bases; junction bases outside the gene matches: 12. The CDR3 DNA follows: TGTGCCAGCAGCGCCCTAACTGGGGACAGGGGAACTGGGGCCAACGTCCTGACTTTC. It codes for CASSALTGDRGTGANVLTF.

V usage is TRBV20-1 and J usage is TRBJ1-2; tentatively, D is TRBD1 (6 bases). The CDR3 is 11 amino acids. Germline CDR1 DFQATT, CDR2 SNEGSKA (reference sequence). The V end lost 6 bases, the J end lost 6 bases, and 11 bases lay between the germline ends. The CDR3: CSALTGNGYTF. The DNA for the CDR3 is TGCAGTGCCTTAACAGGGAATGGCTACACCTTC.

The V gene is TRBV6-6, the J gene TRBJ2-7; D is unclear. CDR1 is MNHNY, CDR2 SVGAGI, per germline (reference sequence). The CDR3 loop spans 12 amino acids. V was trimmed by 6 bases and J by 0 bases, leaving 6 bases between them. CDR3 bases: TGTGCCAGCAGAGGGCCCTCCTACGAGCAGTACGTC. Protein: CASRGPSYEQYV.

V usage is TRBV7-9 and J usage is TRBJ1-6; D gene unclear. This CDR3 spans 16 amino acids. V was shortened by 5 bases and J by 9 bases, with 20 bases between the two germline ends. Germline values: CDR1 SEHNR, CDR2 FQNEAQ (reference sequence). For the CDR3, the DNA is TGTGCCAGCAGCACCATCCTCAGCGAGAGGTTTTCACCCCTCCACTTT. Its translation: CASSTILSERFSPLHF.

On this clone itself: This could be a read error, since a much larger clone is one nucleotide away. The CDR3 nucleotides are TGTGCCAGCAGCACCTCCTACGAGCAGTACTTC. It yields the protein CASSTSYEQYF. The chain combines TRBV6-5 with TRBJ2-7; no definite D call. Trimming cost V 6 bases and J 0 bases, with 3 bases left between them. The CDR3 sequence is 11 residues long. Germline V gives CDR1 MNHEY, CDR2 SVGAGI.

V is TRBV4-1 and J is TRBJ1-4, with no clear D. CDR1 is MGHRA, CDR2 YSYEKL, per germline. The V end was cut by 4 bases, the J end by 4 bases, with 13 bases between. The CDR3 runs 15 residues. Here the CDR3 DNA reads TGCGCCAGCAGCCGGACCGGAGAACTTAATGAAAAACTGTTTTTT. Its protein is CASSRTGELNEKLFF.

The rearrangement links TRBV18 to TRBJ2-3; 10 positions match TRBD1. CDR1 KGHSH and CDR2 LQKENI come from the germline V gene. J was trimmed by 6 bases and V by 5 bases; bases with no gene match: 8. CDR3 size: 15 residues. As DNA, the CDR3 is TGTGCCAGCTCAACCGGGGACAGGGGACGGGATACGCAGTATTTT. As protein: CASSTGDRGRDTQYF.